Below, 28 T cell receptor beta chains from the same sample are listed, as sequenced in a study of human T cells and chemical hapten exposure. Indicated time point: patch test 1, 2 weeks after DPC sensitization. Indicated treatment: therapeutic diphenylcyclopropenone sensitization with weekly scalp DPC. In TCRdb, the RACE reads were re-called with MiXCR into one record per CDR3 protein. The sample has tens of thousands of distinct CDR3 sequences, roughly a tenth seen once. Sequenced material: whole blood, taken in connection with sensitization to the hapten diphenylcyclopropenone (DPC). These receptors were taken from a woman between 40 and 55 years old with alopecia areata. Some clones in this sample may be carry-over from other donors' samples.

This CDR3 reads CASSFRGPSSYEQYF. CDR3 nucleotide sequence: TGTGCCAGCAGTTTTCGGGGCCCCAGCTCCTACGAGCAGTACTTC. The chain has TRBV27 and TRBJ2-7; D is tentatively TRBD1 or TRBD2 (5 bases each). Deletions cut 3 bases from V and 0 bases from J, with 12 bases between. This CDR3 contains 15 residues. Germline CDR1 is MNHEY and CDR2 is SMNVEV (reference sequence).

The rearrangement joins TRBV7-3 to TRBJ2-2; D remains unclear. This CDR3 contains 14 residues. Trimming stripped 5 bases from V and 5 bases from J, with 12 bases between. The germline CDR1 and CDR2 sequences are SGHTA and FQGTGA. The CDR3 DNA sequence: TGTGCCAGCAGCCCCAACACGGCTACCGGGGAGCTGTTTTTT. It translates to CASSPNTATGELFF. Complete variable domain (other parts from reference TRBV7-3 and TRBJ2-2): GAGVSQTPSNKVTEKGKYVELRCDPISGHTALYWYRQSLGQGPEFLIYFQGTGAADDSGLPNDRFFAVRPEGSVSTLKIQRTERGDSAVYLCASSPNTATGELFFGEGSRLTVL.

This clonotype was recorded many times. This chain links TRBV7-9 with TRBJ1-6; unclear D gene. The germline CDR1 and CDR2 sequences are SEHNR and FQNEAQ (reference sequence). Trimming cost V 3 bases and J 6 bases, with 3 bases left between them. The CDR3 sequence is 12 residues long. The CDR3 region has the DNA TGTGCCAGCAGCTTCCCTAATTCACCCCTCCACTTT. Translating gives CASSFPNSPLHF. The whole variable domain, filled in from reference TRBV7-9 and TRBJ1-6, reads DTGVSQNPRHKITKRGQNVTFRCDPISEHNRLYWYRQTLGQGPEFLTYFQNEAQLEKSRLLSDRFSAERPKGSFSTLEIQRTEQGDSAMYLCASSFPNSPLHFGNGTRLTVT.

Details on this clonotype: This sequence may be a read error, since a much larger clone differs from it by one base. V and J are TRBV7-2 and TRBJ2-7; D is unresolved. This CDR3 is 12 amino acids long. The germline V and J ends were trimmed by 2 bases and 2 bases, with 4 bases remaining between them. CDR1 and CDR2 (germline): SGHTA, FQGNSA. The CDR3 bases are TGTGCCAGCAGCTTAATGGCCTACGAGCAGTACTTC. It yields the protein CASSLMAYEQYF.

Ten or more counts support this clonotype. V gene TRBV7-2 combines with J gene TRBJ2-7; D gene uncertain. Germline loops: CDR1 SGHTA, CDR2 FQGNSA. Trimming removed 1 base at V and 3 bases at J, with 4 bases between. The CDR3 contains 12 residues. In nucleotides, the CDR3 is TGTGCCAGCAGCTTAGTAAACTACGAGCAGTACTTC. Its protein product is CASSLVNYEQYF.

At least ten counts were recorded for this clonotype. The chain combines TRBV4-3 with TRBJ2-6; D is unclear. In germline, CDR1 is LGHNA, CDR2 YSLEER. The CDR3 extends over 17 amino acids. The germline V and J ends were trimmed by 1 base and 0 bases, with 10 bases remaining between them. The CDR3 spells CASSQGQATSGANVLTF. CDR3 in DNA: TGCGCCAGCAGCCAAGGGCAGGCTACCTCTGGGGCCAACGTCCTGACTTTC.

This chain uses TRBV12-3 or TRBV12-4 with TRBJ1-2, with D maybe TRBD1 (6 bases). Trimming took off 1 base at V and 9 bases at J, with 18 bases between the two ends. The CDR3 spans 15 residues. CDR3 nucleotides: TGTGCCAGCAGTTTAGGGCGGGGGCAGAGACGAAGCTACACCTTC. Translation gives CASSLGRGQRRSYTF.

This clonotype was observed many times. The chain uses TRBV29-1 and TRBJ1-1, with D unclear. The CDR3 loop spans 10 amino acids. Germline V CDR1 and CDR2: SQVTM, ANQGSEA. V lost 7 bases and J lost 8, with 11 bases in between. In nucleotides, the CDR3 is TGCAGCGCCGGGTCTTCGGAAGCTTTCTTT. As protein: CSAGSSEAFF. Full variable domain (remainder filled in from reference TRBV29-1 and TRBJ1-1): SAVISQKPSRDICQRGTSLTIQCQVDSQVTMMFWYRQQPGQSLTLIATANQGSEATYESGFVIDKFPISRPNLTFSTLTVSNMSPEDSSIYLCSAGSSEAFFGQGTRLTVV.

This clonotype was seen repeatedly, ten times or more. CDR3 nucleotide sequence: TGTGCCAGCAGCTTAGGAGGGGTAGGTGAAGCTTTCTTT. This encodes CASSLGGVGEAFF. This chain connects TRBV7-9 to TRBJ1-1, with a weak D call TRBD1 (5 bases). The germline CDR1 and CDR2 sequences are SEHNR and FQNEAQ (reference sequence). The ends were cut back, 1 base at V and 7 bases at J, with 10 bases in the middle. This CDR3 has 13 amino acids. Full variable domain (outside the CDR3, taken from reference TRBV7-9 and TRBJ1-1): DTGVSQNPRHKITKRGQNVTFRCDPISEHNRLYWYRQTLGQGPEFLTYFQNEAQLEKSRLLSDRFSAERPKGSFSTLEIQRTEQGDSAMYLCASSLGGVGEAFFGQGTRLTVV.

At least ten counts were recorded for this clonotype. The gene calls are TRBV7-6 and TRBJ2-6; D is uncertain. The CDR3 contains 16 residues. Deletions cut 4 bases from V and 2 bases from J, with 12 bases between. The germline V gene encodes CDR1 SGHVS and CDR2 FNYEAQ. The CDR3 DNA sequence: TGTGCCAGCAGCTCCCCAGGAAGGACTGGGGCCAACGTCCTGACTTTC. Amino acids: CASSSPGRTGANVLTF.

The V call is TRBV5-1, the J call TRBJ2-7; D possibly corresponds to TRBD1 (6 bases). With 6 bases removed from V and 1 base from J, the gap between germline ends came to 11 bases. Germline V lookup: CDR1 SGHRS, CDR2 YFSETQ. This CDR3 contains 13 residues. The CDR3 is CASNSGTSYEQYF. CDR3 in DNA: TGCGCCAGCAACTCCGGGACATCCTACGAGCAGTACTTC.

The J gene is TRBJ1-1, the V gene TRBV6-5; D is unresolved. The CDR3 is made up of 13 amino acids. The germline V gene encodes CDR1 MNHEY and CDR2 SVGAGI. V gave up 2 bases and J gave up 7 bases, with 11 bases separating them. The CDR3 nucleotides read TGTGCCAGCAGTTACACTCAAGGGATTGAAGCTTTCTTT. Protein product: CASSYTQGIEAFF.

Remarks on this clonotype: The junction departs from the called germline gene at one end, perhaps through a read error. V and J are TRBV7-2 and TRBJ1-2; TRBD1 matches at 7 bases. The length of the CDR3 is 14 residues. Germline CDR1 is SGHTA and CDR2 is FQGNSA. DNA of the CDR3: TGTGCCAGCAGCAACGTCGGGACAGCCTATGACTACACCTTC. This translates into CASSNVGTAYDYTF. Variable domain in full (rest from reference TRBV7-2 and TRBJ1-2): GAGVSQSPSNKVTEKGKDVELRCDPISGHTALYWYRQSLGQGLEFLIYFQGNSAPDKSGLPSDRFSAERTGGSVSTLTIQRTQQEDSAVYLCASSNVGTAYDYTFGSGTRLTVV.

J is TRBJ1-2 and V is TRBV7-3, with D possibly TRBD1 on 6 matching bases. This CDR3 contains 15 residues. In germline, CDR1 is SGHTA, CDR2 FQGTGA. The V and J ends lost 3 bases and 6 bases respectively, with 17 bases between them. The CDR3 sequence is CASSFSGGHSDGYTF. CDR3 bases: TGTGCCAGCAGCTTTTCCGGGGGCCATTCGGATGGCTACACCTTC.

This clonotype was detected ten times or more. The chain joins TRBV29-1 to TRBJ1-5, with D perhaps matching TRBD1 (6 bases). Germline CDR1 reads SQVTM; CDR2 reads ANQGSEA. The germline V and J ends were trimmed by 4 bases and 3 bases, with 13 bases remaining between them. CDR3 length: 14 amino acids. In DNA form, the CDR3 reads TGCAGCGTTGTGTTGCAGGGGATCAATCAGCCCCAGCATTTT. Its protein product is CSVVLQGINQPQHF.

This clonotype has ten or more counts. This chain uses TRBV12-3 or TRBV12-4 with TRBJ1-5; TRBD1 aligns across 8 bases. V lost 6 bases and J lost 5; bases outside the gene matches: 9. The CDR3 loop spans 15 amino acids. CDR3 sequence (DNA): TGTGCCAGCAGCCCCCGGACAGGGAGAGATCAGCCCCAGCATTTT. Encoded protein: CASSPRTGRDQPQHF.

This clonotype came up many times. This chain connects TRBV5-8 to TRBJ2-5; a possible D gene is TRBD1 (6 bases). Germline V gene sequence: CDR1 SGHTS, CDR2 YDEGEE. The CDR3 covers 16 residues. Trimming cost V 1 base and J 6 bases, with 19 bases left between them. For the CDR3, the DNA is TGTGCCAGCAGCTTGAATACAGGGAAGTTGCCCAAGACCCAGTACTTC. Amino acids: CASSLNTGKLPKTQYF.

This clonotype was counted ten times or more. The DNA for the CDR3 is TGTGCCAGCAGTTACTTTTTAGCGGGGGGCCGAGACAATGAGCAGTTCTTC. This gives the protein CASSYFLAGGRDNEQFF. The chain has TRBV6-6 and TRBJ2-1; 10 bases line up with TRBD2. V was pared by 1 base and J by 5 bases, with 8 bases of the junction left unmatched. The CDR3 length is 17 residues. Germline-derived CDR1 and CDR2 are MNHNY and SVGAGI (reference sequence).

This clonotype was recorded at least ten times. The rearrangement links TRBV25-1 to TRBJ1-2, with D unclear. CDR3 length: 12 amino acids. The V gene's germline CDR1 is MGHDK and CDR2 SYGVNS. The V gene lost 4 bases and the J gene lost 3 bases, with 6 bases spanning the gap. CDR3 in amino acids: CASSVTHYGYTF. The CDR3 DNA follows: TGTGCCAGCAGTGTTACCCACTATGGCTACACCTTC.

This clonotype was observed a few times. This chain joins TRBV7-8 and TRBJ2-3; TRBD2 agrees at 8 bases. Germline CDR1 reads SGHVS; CDR2 reads FQNEAQ. The CDR3 consists of 14 residues. The V and J ends lost 5 bases and 4 bases, in that order; junction bases with no gene match: 5. CDR3 in amino acids: CASSPGRGADTQYF. CDR3 sequence (DNA): TGTGCCAGCAGCCCAGGGCGGGGGGCAGATACGCAGTATTTT.

A few counts support this clonotype. This chain links TRBV25-1 with TRBJ1-4, with D perhaps matching TRBD1 (5 bases). V was clipped by 8 bases and J by 7 bases, with 17 bases between them. In germline, CDR1 is MGHDK, CDR2 SYGVNS. This CDR3 is built from 14 residues. CDR3 sequence: CASSEPGGVEKLFF. For the CDR3, the DNA is TGTGCCAGCTCTGAGCCTGGGGGGGTTGAAAAACTGTTTTTT.

This clonotype showed up many times. This chain joins TRBV20-1 and TRBJ2-2; a possible D gene is TRBD2 (6 bases). V was shortened by 3 bases and J by 0 bases, with 17 bases between the two germline ends. The CDR3 totals 17 residues. The germline CDR1 and CDR2 sequences are DFQATT and SNEGSKA (reference sequence). CDR3 nucleotides: TGCAGTGCTAGGACCCCAGCTAGCGTCGCGAACACCGGGGAGCTGTTTTTT. It codes for CSARTPASVANTGELFF.

This clonotype was counted many times. This chain uses TRBV12-3 or TRBV12-4 with TRBJ1-5; the D is unclear. The CDR3 contains 14 residues. The V and J ends lost 6 bases and 3 bases respectively, with 12 bases between them. This CDR3 is CASRPTGFNQPQHF. The CDR3 DNA follows: TGTGCCAGCAGACCGACCGGATTCAATCAGCCCCAGCATTTT.

This clonotype was counted many times. The chain recombines TRBV4-1 with TRBJ1-1; 8 bases are shared with TRBD1. Trimming removed 5 bases from V and 8 bases from J; junction bases left unmatched: 10. Germline CDR1 reads MGHRA; CDR2 reads YSYEKL. The CDR3 has 14 amino acids. The CDR3 reads CASSTTGVLAEAFF. CDR3 sequence (DNA): TGCGCCAGCAGCACGACAGGGGTTCTGGCGGAAGCTTTCTTT.

This clonotype occurred many times. The V and J genes are TRBV20-1 and TRBJ2-7; D gene unclear. The ends were cut back, 6 bases at V and 2 bases at J, with 8 bases in the middle. The germline CDR1 and CDR2 sequences are DFQATT and SNEGSKA (reference sequence). The CDR3 totals 11 residues. The CDR3 sequence: CSATVAYEQYF. CDR3 sequence (DNA): TGCAGTGCAACTGTGGCCTACGAGCAGTACTTC.

This clonotype has ten or more counts. CDR3 nucleotides: TGTGCCAGCAGCTTGTTGTCGGCGGATGGCTACACCTTC. This encodes CASSLLSADGYTF. The chain links TRBV5-5 to TRBJ1-2; D is ambiguous. Germline V gene sequence: CDR1 SGHKS, CDR2 YYEKEE (reference sequence). Trimming stripped 1 base from V and 6 bases from J, with 10 bases between. The CDR3 runs to 13 residues.

This clonotype showed up many times. The chain is built from TRBV5-1 and TRBJ1-1; D is undetermined. This CDR3 spans 16 amino acids. Per the germline V gene, CDR1 is SGHRS and CDR2 is YFSETQ. V was clipped by 4 bases and J by 2 bases, with 18 bases between them. The CDR3 sequence is CASSDDPRTANTEAFF. In DNA form, the CDR3 reads TGCGCCAGCAGCGATGACCCGCGAACAGCCAACACTGAAGCTTTCTTT.

This clonotype was seen a handful of times. The chain joins TRBV20-1 to TRBJ1-6; D not resolved. This CDR3 region has 15 residues. V lost 4 bases to trimming and J lost 7 bases, with 17 bases between them. The germline gives CDR1 DFQATT, CDR2 SNEGSKA (reference sequence). CDR3 loop: CSATPEGKPNSPLHF. The DNA of the CDR3 is TGCAGTGCTACGCCGGAAGGCAAACCAAATTCACCCCTCCACTTT.